The 25 T cell receptor beta chains below come from one sample, sequenced in a study of blood T cell repertoires in COVID-19. Only in-frame clones appear in the TCRdb table, and some are missing; sequencing was by immunoSEQ multiplex PCR. The data show over 300,000 clones, 90% seen once. The sample comprised peripheral blood. Source of these receptors: a young man with active or convalescent COVID-19.

V usage is TRBV19 and J usage is TRBJ2-3; D remains ambiguous. V was trimmed by 3 bases and J by 5 bases, leaving 3 bases between them. The V gene's germline CDR1 is LNHDA and CDR2 SQIVND (reference sequence). This CDR3 is 11 amino acids long. The CDR3 reads CASSIGDTQYF. CDR3 coding DNA: TGTGCCAGTAGTATCGGAGATACGCAGTATTTT.

A few counts support this clone. V usage is TRBV6-5 and J usage is TRBJ1-4; tentatively, D is TRBD1 (6 bases). V lost 5 bases and J 0 bases, leaving 7 bases between the germline ends. The CDR3 has 14 amino acids. The germline V gene encodes CDR1 MNHEY and CDR2 SVGAGI. The CDR3 loop reads CASSRTATNEKLFF. The CDR3, as DNA: TGTGCCAGCAGTCGGACAGCAACTAATGAAAAACTGTTTTTT.

The rearrangement links TRBV5-5 to TRBJ1-2; the match to TRBD1 covers 8 bases. With 3 bases clipped from V and 1 base from J, the junction kept 5 bases outside the gene matches. The CDR3 contains 15 residues. The V gene's germline CDR1 is SGHKS and CDR2 YYEKEE (reference sequence). CDR3 DNA: TGTGCCAGCAGCTGGGGACAGGCCTATAACTATGGCTACACCTTC. This translates into CASSWGQAYNYGYTF.

Written as DNA, the CDR3 is TGTGCCAGCAGTTTCCCCCCCATCCCTAGCGGATTGAGCACAGATACGCAGTATTTT. Amino acid sequence: CASSFPPIPSGLSTDTQYF. This chain links TRBV28 with TRBJ2-3, with 7 nucleotides matching TRBD2. With V trimmed by 3 bases and J by 0 bases, 15 bases remained unmatched. This CDR3 has 19 residues. In germline, CDR1 is MDHEN, CDR2 SYDVKM.

The chain carries TRBV6-5 and TRBJ2-5, with 9 bases identical to TRBD1. The CDR3 has 14 residues. The germline V gene encodes CDR1 MNHEY and CDR2 SVGAGI. The V and J ends lost 6 bases and 5 bases, in that order; junction bases with no gene match: 7. This CDR3 is CASRWTGAGETQYF. The CDR3 DNA follows: TGTGCCAGCAGATGGACAGGGGCCGGGGAGACCCAGTACTTC.

Only a few counts were recorded for this clone. This sequence joins TRBV24-1 and TRBJ2-1, with 11 bases identical to TRBD1. Germline CDR1 KGHDR, CDR2 SFDVKD. CDR3 length: 16 amino acids. With 4 bases clipped from V and 3 bases from J, the junction kept 4 bases outside the gene matches. CDR3 sequence: CATSDPGTGGYNEQFF. The CDR3 coding sequence is TGTGCCACCAGTGACCCCGGGACAGGGGGCTACAATGAGCAGTTCTTC.

V is TRBV2 and J is TRBJ1-2; 7 nucleotides agree with TRBD1. This CDR3 spans 14 amino acids. In germline, CDR1 is SNHLY, CDR2 FYNNEI. The junction had 9 bases not matched to a gene; V was cut back by 6 bases and J by 5 bases. In nucleotides, the CDR3 is TGTGCCAGCAGCTCCCAGACAGGGAGTTATGGCTACACCTTC. Its protein is CASSSQTGSYGYTF.

In its sample, this clone was seen once. V gene TRBV4-3 combines with J gene TRBJ1-1; D not resolved. The length of the CDR3 is 15 residues. The V end lost 0 bases, the J end lost 4 bases, and 12 bases lay between the germline ends. Germline V gene lookup returns CDR1 LGHNA and CDR2 YSLEER. CDR3 sequence (DNA): TGCGCCAGCAGCCAAGATAGGGCAGGACTCACTGAAGCTTTCTTT. This sequence encodes CASSQDRAGLTEAFF.

The genes are TRBV5-5 and TRBJ1-2; no reliable D call. The CDR3 totals 12 residues. Between the trimmed V and J ends, which lost 3 bases and 4 bases, there was a span of 7 bases. The germline V gene encodes CDR1 SGHKS and CDR2 YYEKEE (reference sequence). CDR3 nucleotides: TGTGCCAGCAGCTCGGACTCCTATGGCTACACCTTC. Protein sequence: CASSSDSYGYTF.

This sequence joins TRBV28 and TRBJ1-1, with TRBD1 identical over 7 bases. In germline, CDR1 is MDHEN, CDR2 SYDVKM. V was pared by 3 bases and J by 4 bases, with 5 bases of the junction left unmatched. The CDR3 totals 14 residues. The CDR3 bases are TGTGCCAGCAGTTTGGTCAGGGGGATCACTGAAGCTTTCTTT. Its translation: CASSLVRGITEAFF. The full variable domain, in which reference TRBV28 and TRBJ1-1 provide the parts outside the CDR3, is DVKVTQSSRYLVKRTGEKVFLECVQDMDHENMFWYRQDPGLGLRLIYFSYDVKMKEKGDIPEGYSVSREKKERFSLILESASTNQTSMYLCASSLVRGITEAFFGQGTRLTVV.

The gene calls are TRBV28 and TRBJ2-1; the match to TRBD2 covers 8 bases. Germline V gene data show CDR1 as MDHEN and CDR2 as SYDVKM. This CDR3 spans 15 amino acids. V dropped 7 bases and J dropped 2; count of bases not matched to a gene: 7. In nucleotides, the CDR3 is TGTGCCAGCAAATACGGGACTAGTCCCTACAATGAGCAGTTCTTC. This encodes CASKYGTSPYNEQFF.

This chain uses TRBV5-6 with TRBJ2-1; 8 nucleotides align to TRBD1. V shed 0 bases, J shed 5 bases, and the junction held 7 bases outside the gene matches. Germline V lookup: CDR1 SGHDT, CDR2 YYEEEE. This CDR3 has 16 amino acids. The CDR3 loop is CASSLGPQGENNEQFF. The CDR3 bases are TGTGCCAGCAGCTTGGGGCCACAGGGGGAAAACAATGAGCAGTTCTTC.

This chain uses TRBV24-1 with TRBJ2-1; 9 bases are shared with TRBD1. From germline, CDR1 is KGHDR and CDR2 SFDVKD. This CDR3 has 18 residues. Losses at the gene ends were 4 bases for V and 0 bases for J; bases not matched to a gene: 9. The CDR3 loop is CATSETGGRMSSYNEQFF. Here the CDR3 DNA reads TGTGCCACCAGTGAGACAGGGGGGCGAATGTCCTCCTACAATGAGCAGTTCTTC.

The V call is TRBV7-8, the J call TRBJ1-2; 8 nucleotides agree with TRBD1. The germline CDR1 and CDR2 sequences are SGHVS and FQNEAQ. The CDR3 has 14 residues. Losses at the gene ends were 2 bases for V and 10 bases for J; bases not matched to a gene: 9. CDR3 coding DNA: TGTGCCAGCAGCTTATCAGGGACAGGCTCCTACTACACCTTC. This gives the protein CASSLSGTGSYYTF.

The chain couples TRBV18 to TRBJ2-1; D might be TRBD1 (5 bases). The CDR3 has 15 residues. The V gene's germline CDR1 is KGHSH and CDR2 LQKENI. The V end was cut by 8 bases, the J end by 4 bases, with 18 bases between. The CDR3 reads CASHLWGPKYNEQFF. CDR3 nucleotide sequence: TGTGCCAGCCACTTGTGGGGCCCAAAATACAATGAGCAGTTCTTC. The full variable domain, completed using reference TRBV18 and TRBJ2-1, is NAGVMQNPRHLVRRRGQEARLRCSPMKGHSHVYWYRQLPEEGLKFMVYLQKENIIDESGMPKERFSAEFPKEGPSILRIQQVVRGDSAAYFCASHLWGPKYNEQFFGPGTRLTVL.

V is TRBV28 and J is TRBJ2-7; 8 bases are shared with TRBD2. CDR3 length: 16 residues. V lost 6 bases and J lost 3; bases outside the gene matches: 13. Per the germline V gene, CDR1 is MDHEN and CDR2 is SYDVKM. The CDR3 DNA follows: TGTGCCAGCAGCTTTGGTGGCGGGACTAGTGTCTACGAGCAGTACTTC. It is translated as CASSFGGGTSVYEQYF.

The chain has TRBV28 and TRBJ1-2; 10 nucleotides align to TRBD1. Trimming at V came to 3 bases and at J to 4 bases, leaving 5 bases not matched to a gene. CDR3 length equals 15 residues. The V gene's germline CDR1 is MDHEN and CDR2 SYDVKM. The CDR3 region is CASSFYWDRGYGYTF. In nucleotides, the CDR3 is TGTGCCAGCAGTTTTTACTGGGACAGGGGCTATGGCTACACCTTC.

V gene TRBV19 combines with J gene TRBJ2-1; 8 bases are shared with TRBD1. Germline V gene lookup returns CDR1 LNHDA and CDR2 SQIVND (reference sequence). The CDR3 extends over 14 amino acids. Trimming cost V 10 bases and J 3 bases; bases outside gene matches: 8. The DNA of the CDR3 is TGTGCCACCAAAACAGGGGGTAGCTACAATGAGCAGTTCTTC. Amino acids: CATKTGGSYNEQFF.

Remarks on this clone: Other DNA sequences of this sample code for an identical CDR3. The chain links TRBV6-5 to TRBJ2-7; TRBD2 is a possible D gene (6 bases). The germline V gene has CDR1 MNHEY and CDR2 SVGAGI. V dropped 6 bases and J dropped 3 bases, with 15 bases sitting between them. This CDR3 spans 14 amino acids. CDR3 in amino acids: CASSSGTGGYEQYF. The CDR3 bases are TGTGCCAGCAGCTCCGGGACTGGCGGCTACGAGCAGTACTTC.

The rearrangement links TRBV28 to TRBJ1-5, with 10 bases lining up with TRBD1. This CDR3 has 15 residues. CDR1 and CDR2 (germline): MDHEN, SYDVKM. V was pared by 5 bases and J by 7 bases, with 8 bases of the junction left unmatched. In DNA form, the CDR3 reads TGTGCCAGCAGTGCTTCCGGGACAGGGGCCCAGCCCCAGCATTTT. The encoded protein is CASSASGTGAQPQHF.

V gene TRBV9 combines with J gene TRBJ2-5; TRBD1 is a possible D gene (5 bases). The CDR3 is 14 residues long. Between the trimmed V and J ends, which lost 4 bases and 2 bases, there was a span of 12 bases. Germline loops: CDR1 SGDLS, CDR2 YYNGEE. The chain's CDR3 is CASSPGGAQETQYF. The CDR3 DNA follows: TGTGCCAGCAGCCCGGGTGGGGCACAAGAGACCCAGTACTTC.

The chain has TRBV5-6 and TRBJ1-2; the D is unclear. Germline loops: CDR1 SGHDT, CDR2 YYEEEE. The CDR3 totals 13 residues. Trimming stripped 4 bases from V and 3 bases from J, with 10 bases between. Here the CDR3 DNA reads TGTGCCAGCAGCCCCAATTTTGACTATGGCTACACCTTC. Translated: CASSPNFDYGYTF. Complete variable domain (other parts from reference TRBV5-6 and TRBJ1-2): DAGVTQSPTHLIKTRGQQVTLRCSPKSGHDTVSWYQQALGQGPQFIFQYYEEEERQRGNFPDRFSGHQFPNYSSELNVNALLLGDSALYLCASSPNFDYGYTFGSGTRLTVV.

V usage is TRBV19 and J usage is TRBJ2-3; 7 positions agree with TRBD2. The CDR3 runs 14 residues. CDR1 is LNHDA and CDR2 is SQIVND in the germline V gene (reference sequence). The V and J ends lost 3 bases and 4 bases, in that order; junction bases with no gene match: 4. This CDR3 is CASSMGGVPDTQYF. The CDR3 bases are TGTGCCAGTAGTATGGGAGGGGTACCAGATACGCAGTATTTT.

This chain joins TRBV5-6 and TRBJ1-3; weak D call: TRBD1 (5 bases). Germline loops: CDR1 SGHDT, CDR2 YYEEEE. Trimming removed 2 bases at V and 0 bases at J, with 9 bases between. The CDR3 covers 15 residues. CDR3 coding DNA: TGTGCCAGCAGCTTTCAACAGGTCTCTGGAAACACCATATATTTT. Residues: CASSFQQVSGNTIYF.

For the CDR3, the DNA is TGTGCCAGCCAGGGACAGTATGGCTACACCTTC. This codes for CASQGQYGYTF. The chain is built from TRBV28 and TRBJ1-2, with 7 bases that match TRBD1. CDR1 is MDHEN, CDR2 SYDVKM, per germline. This CDR3 is built from 11 residues. Losses at the gene ends were 8 bases for V and 5 bases for J; bases not matched to a gene: 2.